The following is a T cell receptor beta chain sequence with its context. Which antigen it targets is not known. No quality values exist for individual bases; no much larger clone is one base distant. This sample was taken from a study of T cell changes during pregnancy in multiple sclerosis (dated by TCRdb to the late 2010s). Broadly, across the study: In women with multiple sclerosis, the researchers looked at how the T cell repertoire shifted as pregnancy progressed.

The library was produced with the immunoSEQ multiplex PCR assay. This is the immuneACCESS table as TCRdb keeps it, with only in-frame sequences that have V and J called. A part of the clones is gone; compared with another copy, unresolved V genes explain less than half, and the rest is unexplained. The sample table contains around 40,000 clones; only one count was recorded for 91% of them. The ten largest clones add up to over 0.4% of the sample. From the cysteine through the phenylalanine, the CDR3 covers 15 amino acids. Kept here is only the CDR3 DNA, which spans 45 bases and is read in frame from base 1. Sequences SGHDN (CDR1) and FVKESK (CDR2) are obtained from the germline V gene. Unmatched junction bases come to 4, with V trimmed by 6 bases and J by 0 bases.

The receptor was derived from a female donor in good health, enrolled as a control in a pregnancy study. This sequence uses TRBV14 and TRBJ2-7; the central 11 bases match TRBD1. The input for sequencing was CD4+ T cells from peripheral blood mononuclear cells, taken in the third trimester of pregnancy. In nucleotide form, the sequence is TGTGCCAGCAGTAGGGACAGGGGGTTCTCCTACGAGCAGTACTTC. It codes for CASSRDRGFSYEQYF.